This entry is about one T cell receptor (beta chain). Antigen specificity is unknown. V dropped 3 bases and J dropped 4 bases, with 18 bases sitting between them. Looked up from germline, CDR1 is DFQATT and CDR2 is SNEGSKA (reference sequence). This CDR3 is built from 16 residues. This entry comes from a study of CD8 T cells in Susac syndrome. Looking at the study overall: Sequenced Susac syndrome patients included more than five with clinically active disease and roughly eight in remission. At the time their blood was drawn, patients with Susac syndrome were either therapy-naive, on corticosteroids (with some of them also receiving intravenous immunoglobulin), or on intravenous immunoglobulin alone.

Random hexamers were used to reverse transcribe the RNA input (about 0.45 to 1 ug). Amplification of TCR beta CDR3 by immunoSEQ multiplex PCR spanned 54 Vbeta and 13 Jbeta. TCRdb reprocessed the immunoSEQ multiplex PCR reads with MiXCR, giving one entry per CDR3 protein. The profile shows approximately 190,000 distinct CDR3 sequences, more than 85% of them singletons. General study findings and limits: There were some 15 Susac-specific public clones in total CD8+ repertoires and roughly five in CD8+ TEMRA repertoires.

The sample comprised CD8+ T cells from PBMCs. This receptor was taken from a human donor with Susac syndrome. This chain connects TRBV20-1 to TRBJ2-2; D is perhaps TRBD1 (6 bases). CDR3 DNA: TGCAGTGCTAGGCGGTCCGGGACATCGTCCACCGGGGAGCTGTTTTTT. Translated: CSARRSGTSSTGELFF.